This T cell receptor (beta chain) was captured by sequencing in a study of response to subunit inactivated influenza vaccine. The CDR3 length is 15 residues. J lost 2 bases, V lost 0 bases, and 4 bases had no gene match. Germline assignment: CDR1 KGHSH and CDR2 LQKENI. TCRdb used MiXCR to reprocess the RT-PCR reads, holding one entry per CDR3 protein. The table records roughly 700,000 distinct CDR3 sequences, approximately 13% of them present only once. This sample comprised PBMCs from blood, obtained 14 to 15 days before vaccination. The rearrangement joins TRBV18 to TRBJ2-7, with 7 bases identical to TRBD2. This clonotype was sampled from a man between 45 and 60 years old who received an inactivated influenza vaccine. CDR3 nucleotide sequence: TGTGCCAGCTCACCACCTAATAGCGGGCCCTACGAGCAGTACTTC. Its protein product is CASSPPNSGPYEQYF.